Reported below is one T cell receptor (beta chain). In Seattle, patients joined the study during active infection and were tracked longitudinally. The authors' processing: Amplification with reference gene primers provided the estimates of nucleated cell counts. TCRdb keeps only in-frame clones here, not all; method: immunoSEQ multiplex PCR. V and J calls and clone size come straight from that table; D and trimming were deduced from the DNA. The sample includes approximately 200,000 clones, less than 90% seen only once; the top ten take 10%. The data derive from a study of blood T cell repertoires in COVID-19. Study at large: Samples of COVID-19 (acute and convalescent) were obtained from the United States, Italy and Spain. The analysed material was cDNA or gDNA that came from T cells, B-cell-depleted T cells, or PBMCs.

Germline CDR1 is KGHDR and CDR2 is SFDVKD. Trimming took 3 bases from V and 3 from J; bases not matched to a gene: 3. The CDR3 runs to 14 residues. The rearrangement links TRBV24-1 to TRBJ1-2, with 7 bases aligning to TRBD1. Sequencing was performed on peripheral blood. The clonotype comes from a woman of 80 years or more with COVID-19, enrolled during active disease. CDR3 nucleotide sequence: TGTGCCACCAGTGATCGCACAGGGGACTATGGCTACACCTTC. It encodes CATSDRTGDYGYTF.